This T cell receptor (beta chain) was obtained from a study of T cells in localized non-small cell lung cancer. With respect to this clone: Its antigen is not identified.

Study-level findings and limits: Longer overall survival was associated with a higher density of T cells in the blood. In uninvolved adjacent lung, T cell clonality reached its highest value, exceeding tumor. As only one tumor region underwent sequencing, heterogeneity remains possible. Appearing in adjacent lung were a median roughly 60 of the top 100 tumor clones.

The repertoire was sequenced with immunoSEQ multiplex PCR; TCRdb's copy has only in-frame clones and lacks some. The sample has approximately 61,000 clones; roughly 88% are singletons. The sequenced sample was peripheral blood, obtained before any cancer treatment. The sequence came from a woman aged 40 to 75 with stage I lung adenocarcinoma.

The CDR3 DNA follows: TGTGCCAGCAGTTTAACAGGGGGGATGACTGAAGCTTTCTTT. Translation: CASSLTGGMTEAFF. This chain joins TRBV27 and TRBJ1-1; the match to TRBD1 covers 8 bases. Trimming cost V 2 bases and J 5 bases; bases outside gene matches: 4. This CDR3 region has 14 residues. CDR1 and CDR2 from the germline V gene are MNHEY and SMNVEV (reference sequence).